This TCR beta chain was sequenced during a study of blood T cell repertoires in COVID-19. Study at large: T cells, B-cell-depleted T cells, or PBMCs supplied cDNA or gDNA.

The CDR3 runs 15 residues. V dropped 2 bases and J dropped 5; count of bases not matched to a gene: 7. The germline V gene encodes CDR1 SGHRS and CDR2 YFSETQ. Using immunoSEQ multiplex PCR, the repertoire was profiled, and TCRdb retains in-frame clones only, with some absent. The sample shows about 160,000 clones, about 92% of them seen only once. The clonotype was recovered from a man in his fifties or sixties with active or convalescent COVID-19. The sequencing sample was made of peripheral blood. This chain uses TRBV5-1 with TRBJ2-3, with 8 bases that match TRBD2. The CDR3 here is CASSLSGRDGDTQYF. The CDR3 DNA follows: TGCGCCAGCAGCTTAAGCGGGAGAGACGGAGATACGCAGTATTTT.